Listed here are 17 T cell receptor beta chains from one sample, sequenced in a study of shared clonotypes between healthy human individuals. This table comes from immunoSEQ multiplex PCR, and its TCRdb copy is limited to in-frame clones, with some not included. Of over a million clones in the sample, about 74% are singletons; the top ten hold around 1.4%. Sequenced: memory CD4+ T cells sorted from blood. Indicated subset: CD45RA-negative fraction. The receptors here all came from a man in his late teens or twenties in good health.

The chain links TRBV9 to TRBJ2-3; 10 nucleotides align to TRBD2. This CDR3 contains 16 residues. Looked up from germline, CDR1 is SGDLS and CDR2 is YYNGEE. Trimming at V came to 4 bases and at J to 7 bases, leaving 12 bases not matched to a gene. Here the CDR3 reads CASSPSRLAGEYTQYF. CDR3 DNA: TGTGCCAGCAGCCCAAGTAGGCTAGCGGGAGAATATACGCAGTATTTT. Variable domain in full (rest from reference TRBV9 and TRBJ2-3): DSGVTQTPKHLITATGQRVTLRCSPRSGDLSVYWYQQSLDQGLQFLIQYYNGEERAKGNILERFSAQQFPDLHSELNLSSLELGDSALYFCASSPSRLAGEYTQYFGPGTRLTVL.

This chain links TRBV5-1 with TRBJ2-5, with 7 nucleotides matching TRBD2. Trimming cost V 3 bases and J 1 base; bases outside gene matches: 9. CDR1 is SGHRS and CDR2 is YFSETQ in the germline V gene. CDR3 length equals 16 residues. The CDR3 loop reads CASSSSMGGGQETQYF. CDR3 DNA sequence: TGCGCCAGCAGCTCTTCGATGGGCGGGGGCCAAGAGACCCAGTACTTC.

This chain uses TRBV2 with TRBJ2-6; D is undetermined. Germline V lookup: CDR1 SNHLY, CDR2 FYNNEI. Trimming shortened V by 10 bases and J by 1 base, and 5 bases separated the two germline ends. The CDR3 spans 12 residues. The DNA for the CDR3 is TGTGCCAAGGAGTCTGGGGCCAACGTCCTGACTTTC. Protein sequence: CAKESGANVLTF. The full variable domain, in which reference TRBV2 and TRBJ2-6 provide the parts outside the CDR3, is EPEVTQTPSHQVTQMGQEVILRCVPISNHLYFYWYRQILGQKVEFLVSFYNNEISEKSEIFDDQFSVERPDGSNFTLKIRSTKLEDSAMYFCAKESGANVLTFGAGSRLTVL.

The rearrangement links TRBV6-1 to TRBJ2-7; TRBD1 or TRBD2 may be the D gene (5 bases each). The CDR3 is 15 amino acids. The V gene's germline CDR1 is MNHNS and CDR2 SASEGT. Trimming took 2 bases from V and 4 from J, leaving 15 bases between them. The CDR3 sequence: CASSENPRGPYEQYF. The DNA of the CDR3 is TGTGCCAGCAGTGAAAATCCACGGGGACCTTACGAGCAGTACTTC.

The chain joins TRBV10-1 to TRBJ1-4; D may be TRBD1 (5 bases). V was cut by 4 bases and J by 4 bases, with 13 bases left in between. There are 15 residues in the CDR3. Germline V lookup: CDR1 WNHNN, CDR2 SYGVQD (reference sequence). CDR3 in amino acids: CASSGIQGFNEKLFF. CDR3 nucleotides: TGCGCCAGCAGTGGGATTCAGGGTTTTAATGAAAAACTGTTTTTT.

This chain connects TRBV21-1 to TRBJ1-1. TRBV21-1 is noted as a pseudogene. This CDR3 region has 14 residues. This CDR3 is CASSKEARWGEAFF. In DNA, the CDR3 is TGTGCCAGCAGCAAAGAGGCCCGGTGGGGTGAAGCTTTCTTT.

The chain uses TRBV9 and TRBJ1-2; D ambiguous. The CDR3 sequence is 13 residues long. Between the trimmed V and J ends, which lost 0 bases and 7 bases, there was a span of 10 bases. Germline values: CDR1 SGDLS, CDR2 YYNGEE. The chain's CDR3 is CASSVGLQVGYTF. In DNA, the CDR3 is TGTGCCAGCAGCGTAGGGCTCCAAGTTGGCTACACCTTC. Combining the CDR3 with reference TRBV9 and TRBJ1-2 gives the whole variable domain DSGVTQTPKHLITATGQRVTLRCSPRSGDLSVYWYQQSLDQGLQFLIQYYNGEERAKGNILERFSAQQFPDLHSELNLSSLELGDSALYFCASSVGLQVGYTFGSGTRLTVV.

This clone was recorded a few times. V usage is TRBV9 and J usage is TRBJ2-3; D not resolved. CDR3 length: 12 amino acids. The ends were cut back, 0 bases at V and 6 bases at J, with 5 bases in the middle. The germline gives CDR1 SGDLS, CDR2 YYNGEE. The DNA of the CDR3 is TGTGCCAGCAGCGTAGATCGGGATACGCAGTATTTT. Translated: CASSVDRDTQYF.

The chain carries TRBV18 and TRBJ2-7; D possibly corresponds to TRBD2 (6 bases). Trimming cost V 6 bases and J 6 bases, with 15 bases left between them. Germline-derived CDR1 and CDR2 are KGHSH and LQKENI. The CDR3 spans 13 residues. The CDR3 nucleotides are TGTGCCAGCTCCTACGGCGGGGACCGCGAGCAGTACTTC. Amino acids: CASSYGGDREQYF.

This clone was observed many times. In DNA, the CDR3 is TGCGCCAGCAGCCCGGGGGCAATGAGCGGGGTCACAGATACGCAGTATTTT. It translates to CASSPGAMSGVTDTQYF. V and J are TRBV5-1 and TRBJ2-3, with a possible D match to TRBD2 (7 bases). The CDR3 runs 17 residues. Germline CDR1 reads SGHRS; CDR2 reads YFSETQ. V was clipped by 4 bases and J by 2 bases, with 20 bases between them. Combining the CDR3 with reference TRBV5-1 and TRBJ2-3 gives the whole variable domain KAGVTQTPRYLIKTRGQQVTLSCSPISGHRSVSWYQQTPGQGLQFLFEYFSETQRNKGNFPGRFSGRQFSNSRSEMNVSTLELGDSALYLCASSPGAMSGVTDTQYFGPGTRLTVL.

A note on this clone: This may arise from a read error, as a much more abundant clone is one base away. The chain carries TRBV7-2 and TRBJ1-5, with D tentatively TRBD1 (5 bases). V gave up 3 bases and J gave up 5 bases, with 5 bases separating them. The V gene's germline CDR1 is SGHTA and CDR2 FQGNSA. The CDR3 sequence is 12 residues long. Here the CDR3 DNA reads TGTGCCAGCAGCTTCAGGGATCAGCCCCAGCATTTT. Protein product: CASSFRDQPQHF.

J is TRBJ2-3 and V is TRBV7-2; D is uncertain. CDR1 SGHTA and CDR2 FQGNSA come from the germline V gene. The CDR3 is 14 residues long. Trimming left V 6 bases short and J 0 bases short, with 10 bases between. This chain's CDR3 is CASRNMGSTDTQYF. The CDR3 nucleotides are TGTGCCAGCAGGAATATGGGTAGCACAGATACGCAGTATTTT.

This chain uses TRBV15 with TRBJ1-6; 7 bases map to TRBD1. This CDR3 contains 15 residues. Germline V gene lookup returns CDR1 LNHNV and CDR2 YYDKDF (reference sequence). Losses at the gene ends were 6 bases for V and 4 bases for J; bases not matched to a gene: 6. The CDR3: CATSTDRVYNSPLHF. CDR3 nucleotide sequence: TGTGCCACCAGTACAGACAGGGTGTATAATTCACCCCTCCACTTT.

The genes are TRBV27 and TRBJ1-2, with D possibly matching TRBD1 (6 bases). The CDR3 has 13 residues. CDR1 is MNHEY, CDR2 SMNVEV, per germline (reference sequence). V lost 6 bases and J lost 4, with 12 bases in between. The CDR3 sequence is CASSRGHTYGYTF. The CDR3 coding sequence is TGTGCCAGCAGCCGGGGGCATACCTATGGCTACACCTTC.

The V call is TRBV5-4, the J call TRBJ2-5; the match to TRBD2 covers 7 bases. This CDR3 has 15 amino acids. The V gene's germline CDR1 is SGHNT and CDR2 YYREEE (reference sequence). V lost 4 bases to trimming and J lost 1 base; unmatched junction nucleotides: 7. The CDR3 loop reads CASSGLTGGQETQYF. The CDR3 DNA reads TGTGCCAGCAGCGGACTTACGGGAGGCCAAGAGACCCAGTACTTC.

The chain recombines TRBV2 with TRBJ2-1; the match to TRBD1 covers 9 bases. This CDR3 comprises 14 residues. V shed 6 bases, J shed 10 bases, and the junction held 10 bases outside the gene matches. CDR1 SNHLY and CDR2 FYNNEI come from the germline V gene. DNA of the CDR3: TGTGCCAGCAGCTCGGGACAGGGTTTTTCGGAGCAGTTCTTC. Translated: CASSSGQGFSEQFF.

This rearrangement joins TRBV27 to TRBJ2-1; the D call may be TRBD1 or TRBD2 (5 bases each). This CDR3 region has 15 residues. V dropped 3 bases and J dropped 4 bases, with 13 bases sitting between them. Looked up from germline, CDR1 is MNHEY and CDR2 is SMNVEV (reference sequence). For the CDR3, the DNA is TGTGCCAGCAGTTTCTGGGGGAGTGGGTACAATGAGCAGTTCTTC. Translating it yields CASSFWGSGYNEQFF.